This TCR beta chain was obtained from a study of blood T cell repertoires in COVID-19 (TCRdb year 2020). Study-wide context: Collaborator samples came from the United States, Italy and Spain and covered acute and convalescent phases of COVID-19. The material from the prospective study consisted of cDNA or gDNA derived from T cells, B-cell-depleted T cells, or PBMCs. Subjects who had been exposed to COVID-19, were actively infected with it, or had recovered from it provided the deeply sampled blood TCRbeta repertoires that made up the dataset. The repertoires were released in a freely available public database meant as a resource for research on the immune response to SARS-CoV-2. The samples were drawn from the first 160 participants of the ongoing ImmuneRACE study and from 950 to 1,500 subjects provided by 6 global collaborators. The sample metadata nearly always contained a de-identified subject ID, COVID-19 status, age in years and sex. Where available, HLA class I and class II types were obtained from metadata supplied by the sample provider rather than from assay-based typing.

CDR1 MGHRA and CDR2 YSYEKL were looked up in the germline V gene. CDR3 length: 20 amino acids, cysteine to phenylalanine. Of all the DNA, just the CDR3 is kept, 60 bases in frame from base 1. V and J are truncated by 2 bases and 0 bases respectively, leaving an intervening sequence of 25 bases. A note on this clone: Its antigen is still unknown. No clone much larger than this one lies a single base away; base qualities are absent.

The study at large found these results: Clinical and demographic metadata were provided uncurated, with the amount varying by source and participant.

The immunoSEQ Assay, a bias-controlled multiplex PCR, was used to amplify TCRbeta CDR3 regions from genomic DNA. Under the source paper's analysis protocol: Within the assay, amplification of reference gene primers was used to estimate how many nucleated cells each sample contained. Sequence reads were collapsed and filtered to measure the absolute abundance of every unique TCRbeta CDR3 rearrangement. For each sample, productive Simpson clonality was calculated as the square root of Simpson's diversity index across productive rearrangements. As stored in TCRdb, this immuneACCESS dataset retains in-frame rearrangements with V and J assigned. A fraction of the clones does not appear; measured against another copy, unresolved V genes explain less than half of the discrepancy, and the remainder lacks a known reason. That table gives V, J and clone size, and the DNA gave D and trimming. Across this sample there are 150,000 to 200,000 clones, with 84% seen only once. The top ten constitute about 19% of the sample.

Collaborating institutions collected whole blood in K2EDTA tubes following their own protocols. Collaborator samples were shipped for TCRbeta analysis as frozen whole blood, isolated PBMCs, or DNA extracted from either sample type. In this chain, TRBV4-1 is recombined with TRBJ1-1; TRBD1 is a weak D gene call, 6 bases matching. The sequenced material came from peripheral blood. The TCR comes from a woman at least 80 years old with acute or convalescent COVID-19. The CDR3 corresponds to CASSQHKTFDRTRMNTEAFF. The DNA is TGCGCCAGCAGCCAACACAAAACTTTCGACAGGACCCGGATGAACACTGAAGCTTTCTTT.